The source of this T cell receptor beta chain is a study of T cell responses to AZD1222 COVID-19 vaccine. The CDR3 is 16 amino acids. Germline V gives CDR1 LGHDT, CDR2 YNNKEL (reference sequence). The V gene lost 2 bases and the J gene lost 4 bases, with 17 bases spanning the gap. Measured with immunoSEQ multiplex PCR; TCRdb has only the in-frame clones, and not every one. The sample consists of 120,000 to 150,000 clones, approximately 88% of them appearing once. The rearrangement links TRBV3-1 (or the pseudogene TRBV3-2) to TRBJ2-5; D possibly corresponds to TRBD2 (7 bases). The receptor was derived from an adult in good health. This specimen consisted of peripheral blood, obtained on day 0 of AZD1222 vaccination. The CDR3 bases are TGTGCCAGCAGCCAATCGGAGGGGGGGCCGGGAGAGACCCAGTACTTC. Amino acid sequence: CASSQSEGGPGETQYF.